These T cell receptor beta chains were read from a single sample in a study of blood T cells in healthy people across ages. TCRdb reprocessed the 5' RACE reads with MiXCR, giving one entry per CDR3 protein. The data hold 800,000 to 950,000 distinct CDR3 sequences, with 25% to 35% observed a single time. This same sample was also part of a study on T cells of mothers and their children.

The sequencing sample was made of blood. The source of these receptors is a woman aged 35 to 49 in good health. The CDR3 runs from the conserved cysteine through the conserved F or W. Each record gives: clone size, V gene, D gene, J gene, CDR3 DNA, CDR3 protein. The D gene is left open where the match is weak. A row's size may be missing; if present it is once, few, many or a size class.

size: .; V: TRBV6-6; D: .; J: TRBJ2-1; DNA: TGTGCCAGCAGTCAGGCCGTAAACAATGAGCAGTTCTTC; CDR3: CASSQAVNNEQFF
size: few; V: TRBV7-2; D: .; J: TRBJ1-5; DNA: TGTGCCAGCAGCTTAGAAGCGAGATATAGCAATCAGCCCCAGCATTTT; CDR3: CASSLEARYSNQPQHF
size: .; V: TRBV12-3/TRBV12-4; D: TRBD1; J: TRBJ1-2; DNA: TGTGCCAGCAGTCGACAGGGCACAATCTATGGCTACACCTTC; CDR3: CASSRQGTIYGYTF
size: few; V: TRBV10-3; D: .; J: TRBJ2-3; DNA: TGTGCCATCAGTGAGGGGGAGATCCCCGGGGATACGCAGTATTTT; CDR3: CAISEGEIPGDTQYF
size: .; V: TRBV7-2; D: TRBD2; J: TRBJ2-1; DNA: TGTGCCAGCAGCTTACCGTTAGCGGGGGGGCCTTCCAATGAGCAGTTCTTC; CDR3: CASSLPLAGGPSNEQFF
size: once; V: TRBV4-1; D: TRBD1; J: TRBJ2-7; DNA: TGCGCCAGCAGCCAATCCGGGACAGACTACGAGCAGTACTTC; CDR3: CASSQSGTDYEQYF
size: .; V: TRBV5-1; D: .; J: TRBJ1-1; DNA: TGCGCCAGCAGCCCGGGGGCGAGTTTGAACGCTGAAGCTTTCTTT; CDR3: CASSPGASLNAEAFF
size: many; V: TRBV5-1; D: .; J: TRBJ2-3; DNA: TGCGCCAGCAGCTTGGGCGGACTCGCTAGCACAGATACGCAGTATTTT; CDR3: CASSLGGLASTDTQYF
size: few; V: TRBV7-3; D: .; J: TRBJ2-3; DNA: TGTGCCAGCAGCCAAGGGACCTCCTTCACAGATACGCAGTATTTT; CDR3: CASSQGTSFTDTQYF
size: .; V: TRBV10-3; D: .; J: TRBJ1-5; DNA: TGTGCCACCAGTGAGTCGACAGATCAGCCCCAGCATTTT; CDR3: CATSESTDQPQHF
size: .; V: TRBV3-1; D: .; J: TRBJ1-5; DNA: TGTGCCAGCAGCCAAGGCGTAGACAATCAGCCCCAGCATTTT; CDR3: CASSQGVDNQPQHF
size: few; V: TRBV12-3/TRBV12-4; D: .; J: TRBJ1-5; DNA: TGTGCCAGCAGTCTGACCCGAATCAAGCCCCAGCATTTT; CDR3: CASSLTRIKPQHF
size: few; V: TRBV7-2; D: TRBD1; J: TRBJ1-2; DNA: TGTGCCAGCAACTCTTTCGGGACAGACCATGGCTACACCTTC; CDR3: CASNSFGTDHGYTF
size: .; V: TRBV7-8; D: .; J: TRBJ2-3; DNA: TGTGTCAGCAGCTTTCAAGGGATCACGCAGTATTTT; CDR3: CVSSFQGITQYF
size: few; V: TRBV6-5; D: .; J: TRBJ1-5; DNA: TGTGCCAGCAGTAAATCAGGGGTGAGGGGTCAGCCCCAGCATTTT; CDR3: CASSKSGVRGQPQHF
size: .; V: TRBV4-3; D: .; J: TRBJ2-1; DNA: TGCGCCAGCAGCCTTGAGGGGGGTAGCTCCTACAATGAGCAGTTCTTC; CDR3: CASSLEGGSSYNEQFF
size: .; V: TRBV5-1; D: TRBD1; J: TRBJ2-6; DNA: TGCGCCAGCAGCTGGGACAGGGCTAGCTCTGGGGTCAACGTCCTGACTTTC; CDR3: CASSWDRASSGVNVLTF
size: many; V: TRBV18; D: .; J: TRBJ2-3; DNA: TGTGCCAGCTCATCACAGGACTTTGGGGTAGATACGCAGTATTTT; CDR3: CASSSQDFGVDTQYF
size: .; V: TRBV4-1; D: TRBD2; J: TRBJ2-3; DNA: TGCGCCAGCAGCCGAAACCCCGGACTAGCGGAAACCACAGATACGCAGTATTTT; CDR3: CASSRNPGLAETTDTQYF
size: few; V: TRBV2; D: .; J: TRBJ2-5; DNA: TGTGCCAGCAGTGAACGCAGGTGGGAGACCCAGTACTTC; CDR3: CASSERRWETQYF
size: few; V: TRBV4-1; D: TRBD1; J: TRBJ2-6; DNA: TGCGCCAGCAGCCGGACACCCGGAGGGACAGGGTCTCCTGGGGCCAACGTCCTGACTTTC; CDR3: CASSRTPGGTGSPGANVLTF
size: few; V: TRBV7-6; D: .; J: TRBJ2-2; DNA: TGTGCCAGCAGCTTACCCCGGTCGTGGGGAGGCACCGGGGAGCTGTTTTTT; CDR3: CASSLPRSWGGTGELFF
size: .; V: TRBV25-1; D: .; J: TRBJ2-4; DNA: TGTGCCAGCTCCGGGGGGCTATGGTACAATGAGCAGTACTTC; CDR3: CASSGGLWYNEQYF
size: .; V: TRBV12-3/TRBV12-4; D: TRBD1; J: TRBJ2-1; DNA: TGTGCCAGCAGTCCCGGGACAGGGGGCTTTTACGAGCAGTTCTTC; CDR3: CASSPGTGGFYEQFF
size: once; V: TRBV5-1; D: TRBD2; J: TRBJ2-1; DNA: TGCGCCAGCAGCTTCATCGGAATGCGGGGGGTCTACAATGAGCAGTTCTTC; CDR3: CASSFIGMRGVYNEQFF
size: .; V: TRBV20-1; D: .; J: TRBJ1-2; DNA: TGCAGGGCTAGCCAGGGGCGGGATGGCTACACCTTC; CDR3: CRASQGRDGYTF
size: many; V: TRBV28; D: .; J: TRBJ2-6; DNA: TGTGCCAGCAGCCGTTCAGGGCGCCCTGGGGCCAACGTCCTGACTTTC; CDR3: CASSRSGRPGANVLTF
size: .; V: TRBV12-3/TRBV12-4; D: .; J: TRBJ1-6; DNA: TGTGCCAGCAGGTTGGATGGACGGGGTAATTCACCCCTCCACTTT; CDR3: CASRLDGRGNSPLHF
size: few; V: TRBV20-1; D: .; J: TRBJ1-5; DNA: TGCAGTGCTAGAAAGGACAGTTATAGCAATCAGCCCCAGCATTTT; CDR3: CSARKDSYSNQPQHF
size: few; V: TRBV3-1; D: .; J: TRBJ2-4; DNA: TGTGCCAGCAGCGCCGGAGGAGTCCTAAACATTCAGTACTTC; CDR3: CASSAGGVLNIQYF
size: .; V: TRBV19; D: .; J: TRBJ2-6; DNA: TGTGCCAGTAGTTTGAGGGATATGGCCTCTGGGGCCAACGTCCTGACTTTC; CDR3: CASSLRDMASGANVLTF
size: .; V: TRBV4-1; D: .; J: TRBJ2-4; DNA: TGCGCCAGCAGCCAAGATAGTTACCAGTCCAAAAACATTCAGTACTTC; CDR3: CASSQDSYQSKNIQYF
size: .; V: TRBV5-1; D: .; J: TRBJ2-7; DNA: TGCGCCAGCAGCTCCGAGGGGGGCCGGAGCTCCTACGAGCAGTACTTC; CDR3: CASSSEGGRSSYEQYF